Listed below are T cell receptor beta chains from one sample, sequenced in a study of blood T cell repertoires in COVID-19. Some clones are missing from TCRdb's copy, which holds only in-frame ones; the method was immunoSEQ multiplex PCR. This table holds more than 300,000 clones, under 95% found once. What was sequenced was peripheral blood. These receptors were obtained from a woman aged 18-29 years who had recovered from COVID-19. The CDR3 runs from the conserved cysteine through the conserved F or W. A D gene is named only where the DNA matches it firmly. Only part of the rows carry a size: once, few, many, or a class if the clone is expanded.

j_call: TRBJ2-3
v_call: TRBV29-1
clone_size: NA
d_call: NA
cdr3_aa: CSVRSRSTDTQYF
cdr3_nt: TGCAGCGTTCGCTCGCGGAGCACAGATACGCAGTATTTT

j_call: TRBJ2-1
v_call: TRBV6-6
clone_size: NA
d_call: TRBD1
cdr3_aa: CASSYWLGQGGDEQFF
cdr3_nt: TGTGCCAGCAGTTACTGGCTCGGACAGGGGGGGGATGAGCAGTTCTTC

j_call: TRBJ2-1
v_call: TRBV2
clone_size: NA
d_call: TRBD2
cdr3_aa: CASSPRSGSYNEQFF
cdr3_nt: TGTGCCAGCAGCCCCCGTAGCGGGTCCTACAATGAGCAGTTCTTC

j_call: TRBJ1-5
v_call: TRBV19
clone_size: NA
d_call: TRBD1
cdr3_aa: CASSKRSGTGGFLVQPQHF
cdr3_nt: TGTGCCAGTAGTAAAAGGTCAGGGACAGGGGGCTTCCTTGTCCAGCCCCAGCATTTT

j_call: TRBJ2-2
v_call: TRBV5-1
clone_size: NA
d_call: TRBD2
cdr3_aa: CASSLRPGGRVGGELFF
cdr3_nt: TGCGCCAGCAGCCTTCGCCCCGGCGGGAGAGTTGGCGGGGAGCTGTTTTTT

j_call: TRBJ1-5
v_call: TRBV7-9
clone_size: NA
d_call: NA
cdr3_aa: CASSSSRTANQPQHF
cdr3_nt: TGTGCCAGCAGCTCTTCCAGGACAGCTAATCAGCCCCAGCATTTT

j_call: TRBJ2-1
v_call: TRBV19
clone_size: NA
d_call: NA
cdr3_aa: CASSILSGNEQFF
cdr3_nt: TGTGCCAGTAGTATTTTGAGCGGAAATGAGCAGTTCTTC

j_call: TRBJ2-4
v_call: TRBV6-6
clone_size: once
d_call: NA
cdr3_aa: CASNKSGLAKNIQYF
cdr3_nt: TGTGCCAGCAACAAATCAGGGTTGGCCAAAAACATTCAGTACTTC

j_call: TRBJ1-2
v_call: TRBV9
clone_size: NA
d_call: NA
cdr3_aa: CASSVDRMGNYGYTF
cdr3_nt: TGTGCCAGCAGCGTAGACAGGATGGGTAACTATGGCTACACCTTC

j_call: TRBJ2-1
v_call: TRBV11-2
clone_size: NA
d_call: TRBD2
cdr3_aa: CASGTVAGTLYNEQFF
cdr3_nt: TGTGCCAGCGGGACCGTAGCGGGAACCCTCTACAATGAGCAGTTCTTC

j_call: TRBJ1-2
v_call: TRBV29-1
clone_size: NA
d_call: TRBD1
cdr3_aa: CSVGQGGYGYTF
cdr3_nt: TGCAGCGTTGGACAGGGGGGATATGGCTACACCTTC

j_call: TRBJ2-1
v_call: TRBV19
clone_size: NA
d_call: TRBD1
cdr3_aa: CASSFRTGGKNEQFF
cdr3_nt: TGTGCCAGTAGTTTCCGGACAGGGGGCAAGAATGAGCAGTTCTTC

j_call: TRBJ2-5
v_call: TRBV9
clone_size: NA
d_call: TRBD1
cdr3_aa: CASSVEGQVGTQYF
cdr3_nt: TGTGCCAGCAGCGTAGAAGGACAGGTTGGGACCCAGTACTTC

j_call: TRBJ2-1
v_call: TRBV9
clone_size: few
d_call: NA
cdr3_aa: CASSLRRGESYNEQFF
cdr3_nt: TGTGCCAGCAGCCTCCGGCGGGGAGAGTCCTACAATGAGCAGTTCTTC

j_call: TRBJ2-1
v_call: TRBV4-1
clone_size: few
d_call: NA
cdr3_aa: CASSQGDLGGYNEQFF
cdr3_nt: TGCGCCAGCAGCCAAGGGGATCTGGGAGGTTACAATGAGCAGTTCTTC

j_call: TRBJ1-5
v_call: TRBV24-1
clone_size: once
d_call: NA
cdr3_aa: CATSDWTDNQPQHF
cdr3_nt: TGTGCCACCAGTGATTGGACAGACAATCAGCCCCAGCATTTT

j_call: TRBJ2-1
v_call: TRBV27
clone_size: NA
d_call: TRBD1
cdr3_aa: CASSLSGTGLDEQFF
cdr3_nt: TGTGCCAGCAGTTTATCGGGGACAGGGTTGGATGAGCAGTTCTTC

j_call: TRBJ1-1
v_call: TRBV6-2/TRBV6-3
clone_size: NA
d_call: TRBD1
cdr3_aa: CASSRDSPIHTEAFF
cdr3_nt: TGTGCCAGCAGTCGGGACAGCCCTATTCACACTGAAGCTTTCTTT

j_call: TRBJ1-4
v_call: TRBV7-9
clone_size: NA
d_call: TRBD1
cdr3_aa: CASSYRQGRTNEKLFF
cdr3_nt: TGTGCCAGCAGCTACCGACAGGGCCGAACTAATGAAAAACTGTTTTTT

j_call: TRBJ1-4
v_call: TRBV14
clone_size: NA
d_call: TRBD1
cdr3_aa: CASSQLPGQGNEKLFF
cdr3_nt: TGTGCCAGCAGCCAATTGCCGGGACAGGGCAATGAAAAACTGTTTTTT

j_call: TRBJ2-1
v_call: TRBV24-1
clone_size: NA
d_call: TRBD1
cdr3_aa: CATSEGTGVYNEQFF
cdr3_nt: TGTGCCACCAGTGAGGGGACAGGGGTCTACAATGAGCAGTTCTTC

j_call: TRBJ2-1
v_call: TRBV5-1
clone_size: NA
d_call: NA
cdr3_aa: CASSFPGLGNEQFF
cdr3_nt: TGCGCCAGCAGCTTCCCGGGACTGGGCAATGAGCAGTTCTTC

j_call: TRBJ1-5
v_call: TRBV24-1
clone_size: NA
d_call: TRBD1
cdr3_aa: CATSDPGTGGDQPQHF
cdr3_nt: TGTGCCACCAGTGACCCCGGGACAGGGGGAGATCAGCCCCAGCATTTT